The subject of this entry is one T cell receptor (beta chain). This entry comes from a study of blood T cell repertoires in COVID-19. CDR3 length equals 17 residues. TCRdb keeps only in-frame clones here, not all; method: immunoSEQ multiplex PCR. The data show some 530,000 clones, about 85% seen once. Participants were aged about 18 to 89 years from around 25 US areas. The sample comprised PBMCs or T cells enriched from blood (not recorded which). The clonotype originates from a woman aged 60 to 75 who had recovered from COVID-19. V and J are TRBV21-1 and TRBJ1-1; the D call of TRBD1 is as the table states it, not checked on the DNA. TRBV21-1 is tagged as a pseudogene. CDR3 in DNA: TGTGCCAGCAGCCGCGGACAGGGGGCGGAATTGGACACTGAAGCTTTCTTT. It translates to CASSRGQGAELDTEAFF.